This is a list of T cell receptor beta chains from one sample in a study of cytomegalovirus exposure and HLA in healthy donors. Produced via immunoSEQ multiplex PCR; TCRdb's table is partial and in-frame only. This sample has approximately 100,000 clones; over 75% occur once, and the top ten carry about 5.4%. The sequencing input was PBMCs. These receptors came from a woman aged 18 to 35 in good health and CMV-seropositive. The CDR3 runs from the conserved cysteine through the conserved F or W. D genes are given only for firm matches. For some rows the clone size is stated as once, few or many, or as a class when expanded; others skip it.

v_gene	j_gene	d_gene	abundance	CDR3nt	CDR3aa
TRBV7-2	TRBJ2-6	TRBD1	-	TGTGCCAGCAAACCGGGACAGGGCCTTGGGGCTGGGGCCAACGTCCTGACTTTC	CASKPGQGLGAGANVLTF
TRBV28	TRBJ2-7	TRBD1	-	TGTGCCAGCAGTTCCTTCGGACAGGGGGCGTACGAGCAGTACTTC	CASSSFGQGAYEQYF
TRBV9	TRBJ2-7	TRBD1	-	TGTGCCAGCAGCGGAGGAGTAGGGGACAGGGGCTACGAGCAGTACTTC	CASSGGVGDRGYEQYF
TRBV10-3	TRBJ2-7	-	few	TGTGCCAACCCAAGGGGGGAGGGCCCCTACGAGCAGTACTTC	CANPRGEGPYEQYF
TRBV10-3	TRBJ2-1	-	-	TGTGCCATCGTAAACTCCTACAATGAGCAGTTCTTC	CAIVNSYNEQFF
TRBV13	TRBJ1-4	-	few	TGTGCCAGCAGCTGGGGACTCCAGAATGAAAAACTGTTTTTT	CASSWGLQNEKLFF
TRBV5-5	TRBJ2-6	-	few	TGTGCCAGCAGCCTCTCGGGCGCAGGGTGGGTTGGTGGGGCCAACGTCCTGACTTTC	CASSLSGAGWVGGANVLTF
TRBV10-1	TRBJ2-3	-	-	TGCGCCAGTTTAAGACAGCGCACAGATACGCAGTATTTT	CASLRQRTDTQYF
TRBV27	TRBJ1-4	TRBD1	-	TGTGCCAGCAGTTGGGGGAGTGGACAGGGGTTTAATGAAAAACTGTTTTTT	CASSWGSGQGFNEKLFF
TRBV4-2	TRBJ2-7	-	-	TGTGCCAGCAGCCAATTCGACGGGAACGAGCAGTACTTC	CASSQFDGNEQYF
TRBV5-1	TRBJ2-7	-	few	TGCGCCAGCAGCCCCCCCGGAGGGCGGGACGAGCAGTACTTC	CASSPPGGRDEQYF
TRBV7-2	TRBJ1-1	-	-	TGTGCCAGCAGCTTAGCGGTGACAGGTGAAGCTTTCTTT	CASSLAVTGEAFF
TRBV28	TRBJ1-2	-	-	TGTGCCAGTCGACAGGCCTATGGCTACACCTTC	CASRQAYGYTF
TRBV19	TRBJ2-3	-	few	TGTGCCAGTAGTATAGCAGGGTCAGATACGCAGTATTTT	CASSIAGSDTQYF
TRBV6-1	TRBJ1-5	-	-	TGTGCCAGCAGTGAAGCCGGACAGCGCCATCAGCCCCAGCATTTT	CASSEAGQRHQPQHF
TRBV2	TRBJ1-4	-	-	TGTGCCAGCACCCAACGTGCGACTAATGAAAAACTGTTTTTT	CASTQRATNEKLFF
TRBV6-6	TRBJ2-7	-	-	TGTGCCAGCAGTTACTTAAGCCCCGCCTCATCCTACGAGCAGTACTTC	CASSYLSPASSYEQYF
TRBV7-2	TRBJ2-1	TRBD2	few	TGTGCCAGCAGCTTACTAGCGGGAGGTAACAATGAGCAGTTCTTC	CASSLLAGGNNEQFF
TRBV13	TRBJ1-3	-	-	TGTGCCAGCAGCATGAACAGGGCTCTGGGAAACACCATATATTTT	CASSMNRALGNTIYF
TRBV2	TRBJ2-1	TRBD2	once	TGTGCCAGCAGCCTAGCGGGAGATCTGGACAATGAGCAGTTCTTC	CASSLAGDLDNEQFF
TRBV6-5	TRBJ2-7	TRBD2	once	TGTGCCAGCAGTTTCGATGGCGGGAGGCTCTACGAGCGGTACTTC	CASSFDGGRLYERYF
TRBV5-1	TRBJ2-5	-	-	TGCGCCAGCAGCGCGGGCTTGGATCGAGAGACCCAGTACTTC	CASSAGLDRETQYF
TRBV6-1	TRBJ1-6	-	-	TGTGCCAGCAGGAGGGTGGGCTCGGAGGCCCTCCACTTT	CASRRVGSEALHF
TRBV14	TRBJ1-2	-	-	TGTGCCAGCAGCCCAGCGGGGAACTATGGCTACACCTTC	CASSPAGNYGYTF
TRBV6-1	TRBJ2-7	TRBD1	-	TGTGCCAGCAGTCAAGCGGACAGGACCGGCGAGCAGTACTTC	CASSQADRTGEQYF
TRBV27	TRBJ2-5	TRBD2	-	TGTGCCAGCAGTTCCCCGCAGCGGGGCCAAGAGACCCAGTACTTC	CASSSPQRGQETQYF
TRBV28	TRBJ1-1	-	few	TGTGCCAGCAGACAGGAGGGCACTGAAGCTTTCTTT	CASRQEGTEAFF
TRBV5-6	TRBJ2-1	TRBD2	-	TGTGCCAGCAGCTGGGGAGGGACTAATGAGCAGTTCTTC	CASSWGGTNEQFF
TRBV27	TRBJ2-3	TRBD2	few	TGTGCCAGCAGTGCACCCGGGACTAGCGGGTGGGATACGCAGTATTTT	CASSAPGTSGWDTQYF
TRBV28	TRBJ1-4	-	-	TGTGCCAGCAGCACCGGGACACTCAATGAAAAACTGTTTTTT	CASSTGTLNEKLFF
TRBV6-6	TRBJ2-2	-	-	TGTGCCAGCACACAACAGAGTACGAACACCGGGGAGCTGTTTTTT	CASTQQSTNTGELFF
TRBV28	TRBJ1-3	-	once	TGTGCCAGCAGATCATCAGGGGTACCTGGAAACACCATATATTTT	CASRSSGVPGNTIYF
TRBV10-1	TRBJ2-1	-	once	TGCGCCAGCAGCCACGGGATCCAACAATACAATGAGCAGTTCTTC	CASSHGIQQYNEQFF
TRBV2	TRBJ2-3	TRBD2	-	TGTGCCAGTTCTGGGACTAGCGGAAAAGATACGCAGTATTTT	CASSGTSGKDTQYF
TRBV11-2	TRBJ2-7	TRBD2	-	TGTGCCAGCAGCTTAGCATCTAGCGGGAGCTACGAGCAGTACTTC	CASSLASSGSYEQYF